The T cell receptor (beta chain) described here comes from a study of T cells of healthy individuals (dated by TCRdb to the late 2010s). Inclusive of the bounding cysteine and phenylalanine, the CDR3 is 16 residues long. The sequence is cut down to CDR3 DNA, 48 bases in frame from base 1. CDR1 and CDR2 are read off the germline V gene as SGHTA and FQGNSA. Trimming removed 1 base from V and 3 bases from J, leaving 14 bases between the germline ends. This clonotype was counted once. Its antigen is currently not known. No much larger clone is present one base from it, and per-base qualities are unavailable. A solitary read yields weak support. The receptor library was made with 5' RACE. The sequencing machine was an Illumina MiSeq. Through fastp at Q25 and MiXCR, TCRdb rebuilt clones from the public reads, retaining in-frame beta chains. All rows with the same CDR3 protein become a single entry with the most common DNA and genes. This sample lists 50,000 to 55,000 distinct CDR3 sequences; approximately 14% were detected once. The ten largest account for 15% to 20% of the sample.

The clonotype originates from a human donor in good health. This chain joins TRBV7-2 to TRBJ2-3, with the D gene call left open. The nucleotides are TGTGCCAGCAGCTTAGTCGGAAAGGGCCGGACAGATACGCAGTATTTT. Its product reads: CASSLVGKGRTDTQYF.